This T cell receptor (beta chain) was captured in a study of cytomegalovirus exposure and HLA in healthy donors. Background on the study: Of 398 genotyped donors, about 81% clustered with self-reported Caucasian donors.

The germline V and J ends were trimmed by 4 bases and 0 bases, with 8 bases remaining between them. Looked up from germline, CDR1 is SGHRS and CDR2 is YFSETQ. CDR3 length: 14 amino acids. This clone has just one count. Its target is unknown. The study, taken as a whole, reports: The authors listed 164 TCR beta chains as cytomegalovirus-associated.

The PCR was carried out with 60 Vbeta primers and 13 Jbeta primers. This table comes from immunoSEQ multiplex PCR, and its TCRdb copy is limited to in-frame clones, with some not included. The sample carries around 120,000 clones, more than 80% recorded once. What was sequenced was PBMCs. The origin of this receptor is a woman in her 40s in good health and CMV-seropositive. This chain connects TRBV5-1 to TRBJ1-5; unclear D gene. The DNA for the CDR3 is TGCGCCAGCAGCAGGACTTCTAGCAATCAGCCCCAGCATTTT. Its protein is CASSRTSSNQPQHF. Combining the CDR3 with reference TRBV5-1 and TRBJ1-5 gives the whole variable domain KAGVTQTPRYLIKTRGQQVTLSCSPISGHRSVSWYQQTPGQGLQFLFEYFSETQRNKGNFPGRFSGRQFSNSRSEMNVSTLELGDSALYLCASSRTSSNQPQHFGDGTRLSIL.